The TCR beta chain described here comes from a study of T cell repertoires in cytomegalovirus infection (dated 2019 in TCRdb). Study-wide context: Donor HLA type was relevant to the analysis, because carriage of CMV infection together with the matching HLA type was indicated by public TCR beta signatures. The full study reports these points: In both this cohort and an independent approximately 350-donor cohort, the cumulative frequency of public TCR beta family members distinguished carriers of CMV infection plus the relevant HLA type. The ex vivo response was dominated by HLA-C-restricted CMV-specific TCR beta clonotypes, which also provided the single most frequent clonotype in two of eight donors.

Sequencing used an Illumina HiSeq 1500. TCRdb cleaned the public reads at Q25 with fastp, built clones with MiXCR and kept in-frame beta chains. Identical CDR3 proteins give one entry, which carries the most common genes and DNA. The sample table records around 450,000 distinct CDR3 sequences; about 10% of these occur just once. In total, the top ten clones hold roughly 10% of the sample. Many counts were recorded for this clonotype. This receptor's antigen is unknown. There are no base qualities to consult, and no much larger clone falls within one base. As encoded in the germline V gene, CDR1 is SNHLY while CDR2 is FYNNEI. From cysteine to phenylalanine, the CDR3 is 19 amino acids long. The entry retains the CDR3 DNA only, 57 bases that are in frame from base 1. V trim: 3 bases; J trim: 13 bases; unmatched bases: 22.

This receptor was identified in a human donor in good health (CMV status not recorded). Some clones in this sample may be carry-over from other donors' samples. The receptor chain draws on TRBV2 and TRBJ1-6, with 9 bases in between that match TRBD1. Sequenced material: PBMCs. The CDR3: CASSESSGTGILIRDPLHF. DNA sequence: TGTGCCAGCAGTGAGAGTTCCGGGACAGGGATTCTTATCCGGGACCCCCTCCACTTT.